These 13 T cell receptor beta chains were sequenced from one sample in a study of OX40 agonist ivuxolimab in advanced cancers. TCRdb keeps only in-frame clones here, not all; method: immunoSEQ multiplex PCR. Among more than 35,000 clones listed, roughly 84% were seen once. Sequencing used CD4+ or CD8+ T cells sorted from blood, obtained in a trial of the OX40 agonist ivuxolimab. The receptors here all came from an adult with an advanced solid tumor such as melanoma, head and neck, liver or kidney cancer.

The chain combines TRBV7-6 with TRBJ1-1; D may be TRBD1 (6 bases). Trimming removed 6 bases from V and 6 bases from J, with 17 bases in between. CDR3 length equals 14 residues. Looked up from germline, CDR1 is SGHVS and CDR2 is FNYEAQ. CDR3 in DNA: TGTGCCAGCAGTCGACCACAGGGCCTTGCTGAAGCTTTCTTT. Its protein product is CASSRPQGLAEAFF.

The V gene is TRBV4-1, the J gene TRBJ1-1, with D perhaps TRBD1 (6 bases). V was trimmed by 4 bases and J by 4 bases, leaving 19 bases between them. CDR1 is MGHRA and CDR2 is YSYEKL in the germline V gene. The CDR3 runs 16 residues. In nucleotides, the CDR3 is TGCGCCAGCAGCCCCCAAATGGAGGGGGTGAGCACTGAAGCTTTCTTT. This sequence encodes CASSPQMEGVSTEAFF.

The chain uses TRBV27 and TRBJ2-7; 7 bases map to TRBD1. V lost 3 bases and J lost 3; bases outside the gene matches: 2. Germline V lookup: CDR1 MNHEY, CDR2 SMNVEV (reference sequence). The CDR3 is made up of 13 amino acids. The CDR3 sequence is CASSLTGNYEQYF. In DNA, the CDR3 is TGTGCCAGCAGTTTGACAGGGAACTACGAGCAGTACTTC.

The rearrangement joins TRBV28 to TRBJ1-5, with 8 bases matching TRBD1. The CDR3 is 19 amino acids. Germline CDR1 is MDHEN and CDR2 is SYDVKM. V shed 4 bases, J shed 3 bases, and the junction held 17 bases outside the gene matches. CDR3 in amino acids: CASSSPQPDRVFFNQPQHF. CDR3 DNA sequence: TGTGCCAGCAGTTCTCCTCAACCGGACAGGGTTTTTTTCAATCAGCCCCAGCATTTT.

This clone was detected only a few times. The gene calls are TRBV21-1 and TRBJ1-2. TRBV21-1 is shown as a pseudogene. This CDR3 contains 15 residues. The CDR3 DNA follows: TGTGCCAGCAGCTTTTCCCGGTGGGCGGGATACGGCTACACCTTC. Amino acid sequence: CASSFSRWAGYGYTF.

Here the CDR3 reads CASSLEGWNTDTQYF. CDR3 DNA sequence: TGTGCCAGCAGCTTAGAGGGGTGGAACACAGATACGCAGTATTTT. This chain links TRBV7-3 with TRBJ2-3; the D call may be TRBD1 or TRBD2 (5 bases each). Germline lookup yields CDR1 SGHTA and CDR2 FQGTGA. The CDR3 consists of 15 residues. The V gene lost 2 bases and the J gene lost 2 bases, with 11 bases spanning the gap.

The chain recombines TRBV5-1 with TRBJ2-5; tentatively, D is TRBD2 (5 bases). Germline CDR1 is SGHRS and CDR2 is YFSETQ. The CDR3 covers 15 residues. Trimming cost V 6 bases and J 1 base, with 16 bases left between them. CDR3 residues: CASTPTGISQETQYF. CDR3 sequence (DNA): TGCGCCAGCACACCAACCGGGATAAGCCAAGAGACCCAGTACTTC.

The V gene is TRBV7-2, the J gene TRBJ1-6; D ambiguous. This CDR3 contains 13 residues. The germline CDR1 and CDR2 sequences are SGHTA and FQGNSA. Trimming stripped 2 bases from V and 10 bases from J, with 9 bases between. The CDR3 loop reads CASSLLGASPLHF. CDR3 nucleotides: TGTGCCAGCAGCTTACTTGGAGCGTCACCCCTCCACTTT.

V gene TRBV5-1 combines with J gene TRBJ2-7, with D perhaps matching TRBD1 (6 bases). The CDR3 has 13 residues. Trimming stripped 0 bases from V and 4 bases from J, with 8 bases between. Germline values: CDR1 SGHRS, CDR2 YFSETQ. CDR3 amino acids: CASSLGGRYEQYF. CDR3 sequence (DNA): TGCGCCAGCAGCTTGGGGGGGCGATACGAGCAGTACTTC.

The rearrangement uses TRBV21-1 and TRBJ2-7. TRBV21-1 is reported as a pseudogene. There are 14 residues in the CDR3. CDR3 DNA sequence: TGTGCCAGCAGTTTTATCACCAATCCCTACGAGCAGTACTTC. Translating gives CASSFITNPYEQYF.

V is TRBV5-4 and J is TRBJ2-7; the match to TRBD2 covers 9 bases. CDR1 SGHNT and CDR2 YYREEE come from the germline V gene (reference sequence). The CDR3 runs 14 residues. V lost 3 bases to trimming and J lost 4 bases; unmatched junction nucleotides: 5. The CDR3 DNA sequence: TGTGCCAGCAGCTCCGGGACTAGCTCTTACGAGCAGTACTTC. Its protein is CASSSGTSSYEQYF.

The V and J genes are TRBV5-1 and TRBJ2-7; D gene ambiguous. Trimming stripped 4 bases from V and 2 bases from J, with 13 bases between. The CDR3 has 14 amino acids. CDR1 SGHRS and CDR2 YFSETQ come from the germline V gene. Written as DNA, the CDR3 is TGCGCCAGCAGCCCTTGGCCCCACGCCTACGAGCAGTACTTC. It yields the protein CASSPWPHAYEQYF.

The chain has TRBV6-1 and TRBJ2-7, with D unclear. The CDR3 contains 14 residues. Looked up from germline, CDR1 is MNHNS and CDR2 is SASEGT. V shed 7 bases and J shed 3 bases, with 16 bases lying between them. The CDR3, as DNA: TGTGCCAGCACGGGCAGGCCAGAACTCTACGAGCAGTACTTC. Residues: CASTGRPELYEQYF.